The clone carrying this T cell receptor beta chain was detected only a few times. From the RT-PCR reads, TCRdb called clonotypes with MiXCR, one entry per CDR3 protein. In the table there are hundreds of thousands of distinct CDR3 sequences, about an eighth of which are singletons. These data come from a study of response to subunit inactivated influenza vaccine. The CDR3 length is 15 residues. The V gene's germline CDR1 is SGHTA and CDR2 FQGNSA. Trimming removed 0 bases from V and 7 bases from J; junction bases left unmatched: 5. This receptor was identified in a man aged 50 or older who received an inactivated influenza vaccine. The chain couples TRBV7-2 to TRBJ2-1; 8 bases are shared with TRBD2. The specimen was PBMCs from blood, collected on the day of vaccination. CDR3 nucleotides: TGTGCCAGCAGCTTAGCGCCAGGCGGGGGGAATGAGCAGTTCTTC. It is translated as CASSLAPGGGNEQFF.